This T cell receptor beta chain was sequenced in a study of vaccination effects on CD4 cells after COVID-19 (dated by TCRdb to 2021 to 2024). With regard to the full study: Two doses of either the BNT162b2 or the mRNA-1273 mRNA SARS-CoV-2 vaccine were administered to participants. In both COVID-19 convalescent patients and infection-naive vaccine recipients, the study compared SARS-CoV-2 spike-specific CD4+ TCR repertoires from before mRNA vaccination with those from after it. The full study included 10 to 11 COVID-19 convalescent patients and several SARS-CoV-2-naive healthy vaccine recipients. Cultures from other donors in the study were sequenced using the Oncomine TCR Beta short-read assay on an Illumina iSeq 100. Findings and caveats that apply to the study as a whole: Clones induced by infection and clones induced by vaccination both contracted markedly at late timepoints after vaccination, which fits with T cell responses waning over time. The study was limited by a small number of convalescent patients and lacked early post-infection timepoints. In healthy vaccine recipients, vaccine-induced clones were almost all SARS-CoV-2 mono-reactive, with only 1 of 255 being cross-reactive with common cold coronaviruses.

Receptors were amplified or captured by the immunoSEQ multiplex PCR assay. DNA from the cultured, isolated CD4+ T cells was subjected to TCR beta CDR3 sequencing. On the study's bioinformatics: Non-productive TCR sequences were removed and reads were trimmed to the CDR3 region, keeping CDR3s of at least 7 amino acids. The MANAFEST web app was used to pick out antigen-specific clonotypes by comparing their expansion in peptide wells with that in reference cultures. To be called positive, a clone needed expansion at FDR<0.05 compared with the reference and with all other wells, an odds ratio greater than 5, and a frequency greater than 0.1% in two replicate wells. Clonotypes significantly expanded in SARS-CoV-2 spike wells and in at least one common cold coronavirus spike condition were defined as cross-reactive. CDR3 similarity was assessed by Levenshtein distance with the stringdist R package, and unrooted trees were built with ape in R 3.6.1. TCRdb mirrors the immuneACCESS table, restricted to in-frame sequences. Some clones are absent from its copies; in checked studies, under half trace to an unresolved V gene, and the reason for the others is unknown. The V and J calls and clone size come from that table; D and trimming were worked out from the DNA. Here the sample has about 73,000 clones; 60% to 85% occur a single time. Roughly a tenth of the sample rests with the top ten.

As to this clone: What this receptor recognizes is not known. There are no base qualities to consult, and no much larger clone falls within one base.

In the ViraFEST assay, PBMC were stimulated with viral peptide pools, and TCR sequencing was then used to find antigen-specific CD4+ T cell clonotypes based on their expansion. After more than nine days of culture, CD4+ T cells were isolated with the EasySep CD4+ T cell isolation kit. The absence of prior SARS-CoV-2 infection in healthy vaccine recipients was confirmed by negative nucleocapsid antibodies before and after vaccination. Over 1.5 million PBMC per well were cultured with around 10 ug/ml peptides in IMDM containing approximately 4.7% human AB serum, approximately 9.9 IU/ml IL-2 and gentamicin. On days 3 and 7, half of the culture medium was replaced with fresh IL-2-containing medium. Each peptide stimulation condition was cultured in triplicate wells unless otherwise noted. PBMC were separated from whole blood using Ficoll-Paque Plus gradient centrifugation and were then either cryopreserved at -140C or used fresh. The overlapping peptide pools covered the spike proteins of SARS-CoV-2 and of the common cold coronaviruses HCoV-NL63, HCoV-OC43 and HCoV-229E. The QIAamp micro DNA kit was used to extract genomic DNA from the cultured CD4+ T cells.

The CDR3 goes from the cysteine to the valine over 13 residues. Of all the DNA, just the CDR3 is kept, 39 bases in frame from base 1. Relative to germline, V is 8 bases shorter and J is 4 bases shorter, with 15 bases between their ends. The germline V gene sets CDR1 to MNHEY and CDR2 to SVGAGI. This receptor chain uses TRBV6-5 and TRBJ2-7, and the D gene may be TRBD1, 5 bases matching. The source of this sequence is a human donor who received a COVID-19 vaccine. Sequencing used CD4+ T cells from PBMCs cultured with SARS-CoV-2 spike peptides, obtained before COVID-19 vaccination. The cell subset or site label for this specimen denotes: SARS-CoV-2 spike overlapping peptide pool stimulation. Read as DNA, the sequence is TGTGCCAGCTCCAGGCAGGGCATTTACGAGCAGTACGTC. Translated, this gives CASSRQGIYEQYV.